This TCR beta chain emerged from a study of shared clonotypes between healthy human individuals. General study points: All-four-donor shared clonotypes had higher generation probabilities than non-shared clonotypes did.

Some clones are missing from TCRdb's copy, which holds only in-frame ones; the method was immunoSEQ multiplex PCR. The sample has about 2.4 million clones; 80% to 95% are singletons. Comments on this clone: Its cognate antigen is unknown.

The source of this sequence is a man between 18 and 29 years old in good health. Some clones in this sample may be carry-over from other donors' samples. The specimen sequenced was naive CD4+ T cells from PBMCs. Subset reported: CD45RA+ positively selected.

The CDR3 DNA sequence: TGTGCCAGCAGCCCTGGGGCTTATGGCTACACCTTC. Translated, it gives CASSPGAYGYTF. V and J are TRBV5-6 and TRBJ1-2, with D perhaps matching TRBD1 (5 bases). Germline V lookup: CDR1 SGHDT, CDR2 YYEEEE. The CDR3 contains 12 residues. V shed 4 bases and J shed 5 bases, with 9 bases lying between them.